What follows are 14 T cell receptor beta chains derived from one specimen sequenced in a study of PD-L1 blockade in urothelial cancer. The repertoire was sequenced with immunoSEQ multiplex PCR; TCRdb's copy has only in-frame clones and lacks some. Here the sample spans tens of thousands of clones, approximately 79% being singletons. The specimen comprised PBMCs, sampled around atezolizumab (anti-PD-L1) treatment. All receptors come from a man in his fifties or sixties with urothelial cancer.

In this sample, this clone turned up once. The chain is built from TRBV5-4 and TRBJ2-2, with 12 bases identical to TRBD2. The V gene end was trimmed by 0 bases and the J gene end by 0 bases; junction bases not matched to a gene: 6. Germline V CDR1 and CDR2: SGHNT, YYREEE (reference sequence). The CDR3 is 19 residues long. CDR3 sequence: CASSLGILAGGANTGELFF. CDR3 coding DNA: TGTGCCAGCAGCTTGGGGATACTAGCGGGGGGTGCGAACACCGGGGAGCTGTTTTTT. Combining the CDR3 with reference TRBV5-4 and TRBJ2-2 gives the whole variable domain ETGVTQSPTHLIKTRGQQVTLRCSSQSGHNTVSWYQQALGQGPQFIFQYYREEENGRGNFPPRFSGLQFPNYSSELNVNALELDDSALYLCASSLGILAGGANTGELFFGEGSRLTVL.

CDR3 in amino acids: CASSTRGLAAGELFF. CDR3 nucleotides: TGTGCCAGCAGCACACGGGGACTAGCGGCCGGGGAGCTGTTTTTT. V and J are TRBV9 and TRBJ2-2; TRBD2 matches 11 bases. V was clipped by 4 bases and J by 6 bases; unmatched bases: 5. This CDR3 is built from 15 residues. Germline V lookup: CDR1 SGDLS, CDR2 YYNGEE.

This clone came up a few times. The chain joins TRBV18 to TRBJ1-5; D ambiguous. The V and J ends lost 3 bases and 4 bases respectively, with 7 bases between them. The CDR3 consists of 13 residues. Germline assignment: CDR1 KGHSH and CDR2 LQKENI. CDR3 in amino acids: CASSPTMNQPQHF. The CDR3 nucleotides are TGTGCCAGCTCACCGACTATGAATCAGCCCCAGCATTTT. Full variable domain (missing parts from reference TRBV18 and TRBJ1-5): NAGVMQNPRHLVRRRGQEARLRCSPMKGHSHVYWYRQLPEEGLKFMVYLQKENIIDESGMPKERFSAEFPKEGPSILRIQQVVRGDSAAYFCASSPTMNQPQHFGDGTRLSIL.

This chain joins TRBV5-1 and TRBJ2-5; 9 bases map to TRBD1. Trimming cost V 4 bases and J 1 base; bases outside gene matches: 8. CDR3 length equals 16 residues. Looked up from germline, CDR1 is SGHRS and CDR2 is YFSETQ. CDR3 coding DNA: TGCGCCAGCAGCCAAGGGACAGGGAAGCGCCAAGAGACCCAGTACTTC. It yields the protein CASSQGTGKRQETQYF. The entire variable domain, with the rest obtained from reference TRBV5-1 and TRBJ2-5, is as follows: KAGVTQTPRYLIKTRGQQVTLSCSPISGHRSVSWYQQTPGQGLQFLFEYFSETQRNKGNFPGRFSGRQFSNSRSEMNVSTLELGDSALYLCASSQGTGKRQETQYFGPGTRLLVL.

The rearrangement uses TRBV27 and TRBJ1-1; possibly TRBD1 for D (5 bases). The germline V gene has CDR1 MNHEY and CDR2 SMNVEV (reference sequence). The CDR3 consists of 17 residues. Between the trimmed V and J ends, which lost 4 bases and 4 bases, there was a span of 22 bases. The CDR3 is CASSSPDAGGKTTEAFF. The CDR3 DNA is TGTGCCAGCAGTTCGCCTGACGCCGGGGGGAAGACCACTGAAGCTTTCTTT.

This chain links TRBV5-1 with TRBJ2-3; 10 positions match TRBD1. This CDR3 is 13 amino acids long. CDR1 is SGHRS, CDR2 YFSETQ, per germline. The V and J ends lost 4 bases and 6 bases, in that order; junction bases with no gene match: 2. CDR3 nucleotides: TGCGCCAGCAGCGGGACAGGGGACGATACGCAGTATTTT. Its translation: CASSGTGDDTQYF.

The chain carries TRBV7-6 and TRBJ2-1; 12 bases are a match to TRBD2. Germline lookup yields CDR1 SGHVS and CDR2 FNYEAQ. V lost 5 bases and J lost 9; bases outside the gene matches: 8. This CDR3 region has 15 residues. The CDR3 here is CASSPGASGGGEQFF. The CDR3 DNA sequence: TGTGCCAGCAGCCCAGGGGCTAGCGGGGGGGGTGAGCAGTTCTTC.

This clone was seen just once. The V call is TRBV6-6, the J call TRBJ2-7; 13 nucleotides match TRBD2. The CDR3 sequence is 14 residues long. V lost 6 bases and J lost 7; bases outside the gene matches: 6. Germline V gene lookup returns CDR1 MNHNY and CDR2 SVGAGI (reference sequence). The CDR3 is CASRGTSGMGEQYF. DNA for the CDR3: TGTGCCAGCAGAGGGACTAGCGGGATGGGGGAGCAGTACTTC.

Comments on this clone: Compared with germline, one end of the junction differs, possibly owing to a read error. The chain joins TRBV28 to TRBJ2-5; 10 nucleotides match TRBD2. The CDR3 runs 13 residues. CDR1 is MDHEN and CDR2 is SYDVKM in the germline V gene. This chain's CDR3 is CASRRTSGTRADF. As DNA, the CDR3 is TGTGCCAGCAGGAGGACTAGCGGAACAAGAGCAGACTTC.

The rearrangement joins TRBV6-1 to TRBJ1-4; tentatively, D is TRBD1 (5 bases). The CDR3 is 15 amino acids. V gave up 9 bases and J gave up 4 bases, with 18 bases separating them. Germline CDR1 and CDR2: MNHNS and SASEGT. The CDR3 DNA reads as TGTGCCAGTTCAAACCAGGGACTGATTAATGAAAAACTGTTTTTT. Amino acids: CASSNQGLINEKLFF.

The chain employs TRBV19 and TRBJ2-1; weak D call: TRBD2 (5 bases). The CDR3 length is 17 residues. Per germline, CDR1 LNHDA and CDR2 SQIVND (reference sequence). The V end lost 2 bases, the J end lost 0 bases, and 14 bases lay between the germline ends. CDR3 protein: CASSIMGGGVSYNEQFF. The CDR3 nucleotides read TGTGCCAGTAGTATAATGGGCGGAGGAGTCTCCTACAATGAGCAGTTCTTC.

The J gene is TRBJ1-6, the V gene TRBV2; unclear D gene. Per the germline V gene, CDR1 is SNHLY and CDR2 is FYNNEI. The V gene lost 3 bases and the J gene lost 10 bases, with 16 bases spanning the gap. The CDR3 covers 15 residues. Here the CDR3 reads CASSERTFGGSPLHF. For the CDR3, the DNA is TGTGCCAGCAGTGAGAGGACTTTCGGTGGGTCACCCCTCCACTTT.

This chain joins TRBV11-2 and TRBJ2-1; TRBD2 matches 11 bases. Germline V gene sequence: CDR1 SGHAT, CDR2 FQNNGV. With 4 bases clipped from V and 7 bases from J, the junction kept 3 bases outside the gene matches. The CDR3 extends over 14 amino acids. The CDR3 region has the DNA TGTGCCAGCAGCTCCCGACTAGCGGGGAATGAGCAGTTCTTC. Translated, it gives CASSSRLAGNEQFF.

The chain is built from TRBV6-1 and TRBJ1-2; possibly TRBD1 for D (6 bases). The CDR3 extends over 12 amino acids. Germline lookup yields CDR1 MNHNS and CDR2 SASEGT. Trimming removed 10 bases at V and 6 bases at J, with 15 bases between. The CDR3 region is CATQRGGNGYTF. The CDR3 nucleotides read TGTGCCACCCAAAGGGGGGGTAATGGCTACACCTTC.